Each of the 13 T cell receptor beta chains below was sequenced from the same sample in a study of T cell responses to AZD1222 COVID-19 vaccine. Produced via immunoSEQ multiplex PCR; TCRdb's table is partial and in-frame only. The table lists about 150,000 clones, about 91% of them singletons. The sequencing used peripheral blood, collected on day 0 of AZD1222 vaccination. Receptor source: an adult in good health.

This rearrangement joins TRBV11-2 to TRBJ1-2, with 7 bases identical to TRBD1. This CDR3 contains 15 residues. The V and J ends lost 3 bases and 4 bases, in that order; junction bases with no gene match: 8. Germline assignment: CDR1 SGHAT and CDR2 FQNNGV. CDR3 residues: CASSLGTAPIYGYTF. In DNA form, the CDR3 reads TGTGCCAGCAGCTTGGGGACAGCTCCGATCTATGGCTACACCTTC.

The J gene is TRBJ2-5, the V gene TRBV11-3; 8 bases match TRBD1. Germline loops: CDR1 SGHNT, CDR2 YENEEA. Trimming removed 4 bases from V and 1 base from J; junction bases left unmatched: 5. This CDR3 comprises 15 residues. The CDR3 is CASSSGTGTQETQYF. For the CDR3, the DNA is TGTGCCAGCAGCTCCGGGACAGGCACCCAAGAGACCCAGTACTTC.

The genes are TRBV28 and TRBJ1-2; TRBD1 agrees at 7 bases. CDR3 length: 14 residues. Trimming took 6 bases from V and 4 from J; bases not matched to a gene: 8. Germline loops: CDR1 MDHEN, CDR2 SYDVKM. CDR3 region: CASSPGGSGYGYTF. In DNA, the CDR3 is TGTGCCAGCAGCCCAGGGGGATCTGGCTATGGCTACACCTTC.

V usage is TRBV30 and J usage is TRBJ1-1, with a tentative D call TRBD1 (5 bases). This CDR3 spans 14 amino acids. Germline CDR1 reads GTSNPN; CDR2 reads SVGIG (reference sequence). V lost 4 bases and J lost 3, with 15 bases in between. The CDR3 nucleotides are TGTGCCTGGACCGAGGTGGGGGGGGACACTGAAGCTTTCTTT. It encodes CAWTEVGGDTEAFF.

J is TRBJ1-2 and V is TRBV12-3 or TRBV12-4; no clear D gene. The CDR3 length is 12 residues. V gave up 7 bases and J gave up 8 bases, with 14 bases separating them. The CDR3 region is CASTRVGNGYTF. CDR3 bases: TGTGCCAGCACCCGGGTAGGGAACGGCTACACCTTC.

The V call is TRBV9, the J call TRBJ1-2; 8 bases are a match to TRBD1. Trimming cost V 0 bases and J 8 bases; bases outside gene matches: 12. Germline V CDR1 and CDR2: SGDLS, YYNGEE. The CDR3 sequence is 16 residues long. CDR3 region: CASSVDPNQGAWGYTF. DNA of the CDR3: TGTGCCAGCAGCGTAGACCCAAACCAGGGGGCCTGGGGCTACACCTTC.

This clone was observed a handful of times. This chain joins TRBV30 and TRBJ1-2, with a tentative D call TRBD1 (6 bases). The CDR3 sequence is 13 residues long. The ends were cut back, 8 bases at V and 4 bases at J, with 17 bases in the middle. The germline V gene encodes CDR1 GTSNPN and CDR2 SVGIG (reference sequence). CDR3 protein: CAQGRGQVYGYTF. In DNA form, the CDR3 reads TGTGCCCAGGGGCGGGGGCAGGTCTATGGCTACACCTTC.

This chain links TRBV19 with TRBJ2-3; 11 bases agree with TRBD2. V dropped 5 bases and J dropped 3; count of bases not matched to a gene: 10. Germline values: CDR1 LNHDA, CDR2 SQIVND (reference sequence). The CDR3 has 17 amino acids. CDR3 coding DNA: TGTGCCAGTAGTGCAGAGAGACTAGCGGGAAGGACAGATACGCAGTATTTT. Residues: CASSAERLAGRTDTQYF.

V and J are TRBV19 and TRBJ1-5; D gene uncertain. The germline V and J ends were trimmed by 3 bases and 0 bases, with 24 bases remaining between them. The CDR3 runs to 20 residues. Germline CDR1 is LNHDA and CDR2 is SQIVND (reference sequence). CDR3 DNA sequence: TGTGCCAGTAGTATGATCGAGGGAGCAGCACCTTTTAATAGCAATCAGCCCCAGCATTTT. Translation: CASSMIEGAAPFNSNQPQHF.

The CDR3 nucleotides are TGTGCCAGCAGCTTACAGGGGCACTATGGCTACACCTTC. Its translation is CASSLQGHYGYTF. This sequence joins TRBV27 and TRBJ1-2; TRBD1 matches at 7 bases. V gave up 6 bases and J gave up 3 bases; unmatched junction bases: 4. The CDR3 length is 13 residues. Germline CDR1 and CDR2: MNHEY and SMNVEV (reference sequence).

This clone was observed once. V usage is TRBV5-4 and J usage is TRBJ1-6, with 8 bases lining up with TRBD1. The CDR3 is 16 amino acids. Germline loops: CDR1 SGHNT, CDR2 YYREEE (reference sequence). J lost 4 bases, V lost 4 bases, and 7 bases had no gene match. The CDR3 is CASSVGQGGYNSPLHF. CDR3 coding DNA: TGTGCCAGCAGCGTCGGACAGGGAGGTTATAATTCACCCCTCCACTTT.

This chain connects TRBV2 to TRBJ2-7; 8 bases align to TRBD2. Germline values: CDR1 SNHLY, CDR2 FYNNEI. The junction had 3 bases not matched to a gene; V was cut back by 1 base and J by 7 bases. The CDR3 extends over 13 amino acids. CDR3 DNA sequence: TGTGCCAGCAGTGAAGGGATAGCGGGGGAGCAGTACTTC. Its protein is CASSEGIAGEQYF.

The chain employs TRBV18 and TRBJ1-5; 8 bases agree with TRBD1. Germline V gives CDR1 KGHSH, CDR2 LQKENI. This CDR3 comprises 13 residues. Unmatched junction bases numbered 4, after V lost 5 bases and J lost 7 bases. The CDR3 nucleotides are TGTGCCAGCTCAGCGGACAGGGTCCAGCCCCAGCATTTT. Protein product: CASSADRVQPQHF.